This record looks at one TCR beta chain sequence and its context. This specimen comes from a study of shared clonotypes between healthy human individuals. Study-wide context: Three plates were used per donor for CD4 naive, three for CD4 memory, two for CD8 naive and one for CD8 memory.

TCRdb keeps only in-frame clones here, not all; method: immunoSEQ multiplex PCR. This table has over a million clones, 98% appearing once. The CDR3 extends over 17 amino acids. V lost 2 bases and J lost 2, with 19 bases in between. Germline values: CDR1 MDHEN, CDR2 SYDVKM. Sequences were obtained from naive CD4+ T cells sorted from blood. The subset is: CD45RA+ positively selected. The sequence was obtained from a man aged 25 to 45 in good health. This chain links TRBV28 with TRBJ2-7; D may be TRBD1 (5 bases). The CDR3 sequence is CASSLPTLRQHTYEQYF. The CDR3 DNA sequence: TGTGCCAGCAGTTTACCTACTCTCCGACAGCACACCTACGAGCAGTACTTC.